The 16 T cell receptor beta chains given below trace back to one sample, sequenced in a study of CD8 T cells in ankylosing spondylitis. TCRdb re-called the 5' RACE reads through MiXCR, storing one row per CDR3 protein. The sample lists some 92,000 distinct CDR3 sequences; under 30% were seen once. The sample was blood, either unsorted or a sorted T cell fraction (not recorded which). The source of these receptors is a male donor with ankylosing spondylitis or in good health (not recorded which).

This clonotype is a singleton in its sample. The junction differs from germline at one of its ends, possibly a read error. The genes are TRBV20-1 and TRBJ1-3; no reliable D call. CDR3 length: 15 amino acids. Germline V gene lookup returns CDR1 DFQATT and CDR2 SNEGSKA (reference sequence). The CDR3 protein is CSARAPGGPGNPIYF. The CDR3 DNA is TGCAGTGCTAGAGCGCCCGGAGGGCCTGGAAACCCCATATATTTT.

This clonotype showed up just a few times. The chain is built from TRBV6-5 and TRBJ1-6, with a tentative D call TRBD1 (5 bases). Germline values: CDR1 MNHEY, CDR2 SVGAGI. Trimming took off 4 bases at V and 8 bases at J, with 15 bases between the two ends. This CDR3 contains 15 residues. The CDR3 coding sequence is TGTGCCAGCAGTTCGGGGACCGTGGGACATTCACCCCTCCACTTT. Translation: CASSSGTVGHSPLHF.

The genes are TRBV28 and TRBJ1-2; possibly TRBD1 for D (6 bases). The CDR3 is 14 amino acids. Germline V lookup: CDR1 MDHEN, CDR2 SYDVKM. The germline V and J ends were trimmed by 5 bases and 4 bases, with 14 bases remaining between them. CDR3 region: CASSRNRAPYGYTF. The CDR3 coding sequence is TGTGCCAGCAGTCGCAACAGGGCTCCCTATGGCTACACCTTC.

This chain joins TRBV20-1 and TRBJ1-5; 8 bases map to TRBD1. V shed 3 bases and J 2 bases; nucleotides not matched to a gene: 6. The germline V gene encodes CDR1 DFQATT and CDR2 SNEGSKA (reference sequence). The CDR3 spans 15 residues. The CDR3 is CSARSGQGGNQPQHF. The DNA for the CDR3 is TGCAGTGCTAGGTCAGGACAGGGTGGCAATCAGCCCCAGCATTTT.

This clonotype was counted between two and nine times. The rearrangement joins TRBV20-1 to TRBJ1-5; D may be TRBD1 (5 bases). Per germline, CDR1 DFQATT and CDR2 SNEGSKA (reference sequence). CDR3 length: 15 amino acids. V dropped 3 bases and J dropped 2 bases, with 14 bases sitting between them. The CDR3 DNA follows: TGCAGTGCTAGTTCGGGGGTTTTGGGCAATCAGCCCCAGCATTTT. Protein product: CSASSGVLGNQPQHF.

This clonotype showed up just a few times. This rearrangement joins TRBV20-1 to TRBJ2-7; no reliable D call. Trimming cost V 3 bases and J 6 bases, with 9 bases left between them. Germline V lookup: CDR1 DFQATT, CDR2 SNEGSKA (reference sequence). This CDR3 spans 11 amino acids. The CDR3 spells CSASSGGEQYF. The CDR3 bases are TGCAGTGCTAGTAGTGGCGGCGAGCAGTACTTC.

CDR3 DNA: TGTGCCAGCAGTCGACAACGGGAAAATGAGCAGTTCTTC. Translated, it gives CASSRQRENEQFF. The gene calls are TRBV12-3 or TRBV12-4 and TRBJ2-1, with TRBD2 as a possible D gene (5 bases). V lost 5 bases and J 7 bases, leaving 12 bases between the germline ends. The CDR3 contains 13 residues.

This clonotype was counted between two and nine times. The V gene is TRBV5-1, the J gene TRBJ2-3; 7 positions agree with TRBD2. The CDR3 extends over 13 amino acids. The junction had 4 bases not matched to a gene; V was cut back by 5 bases and J by 4 bases. Germline CDR1 SGHRS, CDR2 YFSETQ. The CDR3 here is CASSLAVADTQYF. The CDR3 DNA follows: TGCGCCAGCAGTCTAGCGGTGGCAGATACGCAGTATTTT.

The rearrangement links TRBV7-2 to TRBJ1-4, with D maybe TRBD1 (5 bases). This CDR3 region has 16 residues. The germline V gene has CDR1 SGHTA and CDR2 FQGNSA. V lost 1 base to trimming and J lost 0 bases, with 9 bases between them. The CDR3 spells CASSLDVDTTNEKLFF. Written as DNA, the CDR3 is TGTGCCAGCAGCTTAGATGTGGACACAACTAATGAAAAACTGTTTTTT.

V usage is TRBV3-1 and J usage is TRBJ1-5, with D possibly matching TRBD1 (5 bases). The CDR3 contains 15 residues. Germline CDR1 and CDR2: LGHDT and YNNKEL (reference sequence). Trimming pared 1 base from V and 4 bases from J, leaving 11 bases between. The CDR3 coding sequence is TGTGCCAGCAGCCAAGCCAGGGTTGGTAATCAGCCCCAGCATTTT. This encodes CASSQARVGNQPQHF.

The chain recombines TRBV28 with TRBJ2-2, with 7 bases lining up with TRBD1. V shed 7 bases and J 3 bases; nucleotides not matched to a gene: 11. Germline V gene sequence: CDR1 MDHEN, CDR2 SYDVKM. This CDR3 has 16 residues. The DNA for the CDR3 is TGTGCCAGCACAAAACCCCGGGACAGCCACACCGGGGAGCTGTTTTTT. This encodes CASTKPRDSHTGELFF.

The genes are TRBV28 and TRBJ2-1; 7 bases align to TRBD2. The CDR3 has 13 residues. The V gene's germline CDR1 is MDHEN and CDR2 SYDVKM. Germline trimming cut 6 bases from V and 5 bases from J; bases unmatched to any gene: 4. The CDR3 loop is CASREAGNNEQFF. The CDR3 DNA is TGTGCCAGCAGAGAAGCGGGGAACAATGAGCAGTTCTTC.

This clonotype was picked up a small number of times. The chain employs TRBV11-2 and TRBJ2-1; D unclear. The CDR3 spans 13 residues. The germline CDR1 and CDR2 sequences are SGHAT and FQNNGV. The V and J ends lost 3 bases and 5 bases respectively, with 8 bases between them. As DNA, the CDR3 is TGTGCCAGCAGCTTTACTCCAGACAATGAGCAGTTCTTC. Encoded protein: CASSFTPDNEQFF.

The J gene is TRBJ2-1, the V gene TRBV12-3 or TRBV12-4; no firm D call. The V gene lost 6 bases and the J gene lost 13 bases, with 22 bases spanning the gap. This CDR3 is built from 14 residues. The CDR3 nucleotides are TGTGCCAGCAGCTTGGTGGGCCTCGGCGGCGTTCAGTTCTTC. This translates into CASSLVGLGGVQFF.

At least ten counts were recorded for this clonotype. In nucleotides, the CDR3 is TGCAGTGCTAGTGGTCCGTCAGCCGGAATTGCCTACGAGCAGTACTTC. Protein product: CSASGPSAGIAYEQYF. The rearrangement joins TRBV20-1 to TRBJ2-7; D is undetermined. Germline V lookup: CDR1 DFQATT, CDR2 SNEGSKA (reference sequence). The CDR3 is 16 amino acids. The V gene lost 3 bases and the J gene lost 2 bases, with 20 bases spanning the gap.

Ten or more counts support this clonotype. The chain employs TRBV20-1 and TRBJ2-7; the match to TRBD2 covers 7 bases. The V and J ends lost 3 bases and 3 bases, in that order; junction bases with no gene match: 5. Germline values: CDR1 DFQATT, CDR2 SNEGSKA (reference sequence). This CDR3 has 13 amino acids. CDR3 nucleotide sequence: TGCAGTGCTAGCTGGGCGGGAGACTACGAGCAGTACTTC. Its protein product is CSASWAGDYEQYF.